Below are 13 T cell receptor beta chains sequenced from a single sample in a study of T-cell reconstitution after alpha-beta-depleted transplantation in children. Molecular barcoding with unique molecular identifiers was used for the TCRbeta library. Via MiXCR, TCRdb re-called the PCR reads, giving one row per CDR3 protein. The sample has about 610,000 distinct CDR3 sequences; approximately 30% are singletons. Specimen: PBMCs, collected before TCRalphabeta/CD19-depleted stem cell transplant. These receptors originate from a boy younger than two with Wiskott-Aldrich syndrome, due to receive a stem cell transplant.

The chain joins TRBV6-5 to TRBJ1-2; tentative D call: TRBD1 (5 bases). The CDR3 sequence is 18 residues long. V lost 0 bases, J lost 4 bases, and 21 bases lay in between. Germline assignment: CDR1 MNHEY and CDR2 SVGAGI. CDR3 nucleotides: TGTGCCAGCAGTTACTCTGGGGGGACGGCCTCGAAGATCTATGGCTACACCTTC. The encoded protein is CASSYSGGTASKIYGYTF.

On this clonotype: The germline gene is not matched at one end of the junction; a read error may be the cause. The chain couples TRBV7-8 to TRBJ2-1; D possibly corresponds to TRBD1 (5 bases). Germline V gives CDR1 SGHVS, CDR2 FQNEAQ. The CDR3 runs to 18 residues. Here the CDR3 DNA reads TGTGCCAGCAGCTTAGGGTTCTGGGATGGACAAGCCTACAATCAGCAGTTCTTC. It is translated as CASSLGFWDGQAYNQQFF.

This chain links TRBV20-1 with TRBJ2-5; perhaps TRBD1 as D (7 bases). This CDR3 is 15 amino acids long. From germline, CDR1 is DFQATT and CDR2 SNEGSKA (reference sequence). V was trimmed by 3 bases and J by 5 bases, leaving 19 bases between them. The CDR3 loop is CSASPLAPGGETQYF. CDR3 bases: TGCAGTGCTAGCCCGCTAGCGCCAGGGGGGGAGACCCAGTACTTC.

In its sample, this clonotype was seen a few times. This chain connects TRBV11-3 to TRBJ2-1; 7 bases match TRBD1. Germline CDR1 and CDR2: SGHNT and YENEEA. V was pared by 5 bases and J by 9 bases, with 4 bases of the junction left unmatched. This CDR3 comprises 12 residues. For the CDR3, the DNA is TGTGCCAGCAGCACTCGACAGGGTGAGCAGTTCTTC. It yields the protein CASSTRQGEQFF.

The chain is built from TRBV7-2 and TRBJ2-4; maybe TRBD2 (7 bases). Germline loops: CDR1 SGHTA, CDR2 FQGNSA. V was shortened by 1 base and J by 3 bases, with 10 bases between the two germline ends. CDR3 length: 15 amino acids. CDR3 coding DNA: TGTGCCAGCAGCTTAGAGGGGGGGGACAAAAACATTCAGTACTTC. Amino acids: CASSLEGGDKNIQYF.

This clonotype was seen a handful of times. The J gene is TRBJ2-2, the V gene TRBV4-1; the match to TRBD2 covers 10 bases. After removal of 4 bases from V and 5 bases from J, the junction contained 10 bases not matched to a gene. Per the germline V gene, CDR1 is MGHRA and CDR2 is YSYEKL. This CDR3 contains 17 residues. CDR3 nucleotides: TGCGCCAGCAGCCCCTCGACTAGCGGGTATGGAACCGGGGAGCTGTTTTTT. Amino acid sequence: CASSPSTSGYGTGELFF.

This clonotype occurred once. The chain uses TRBV6-1 and TRBJ1-5; D gene ambiguous. Germline V CDR1 and CDR2: MNHNS, SASEGT. This CDR3 is 15 amino acids long. Trimming took off 4 bases at V and 1 base at J, with 11 bases between the two ends. DNA of the CDR3: TGTGCCAGCAGTGCCGACATTAAAAGCAATCAGCCCCAGCATTTT. Its translation is CASSADIKSNQPQHF.

This clonotype has a handful of counts. The J gene is TRBJ2-1, the V gene TRBV11-2; 9 bases line up with TRBD2. With V trimmed by 0 bases and J by 9 bases, 6 bases remained unmatched. The V gene's germline CDR1 is SGHAT and CDR2 FQNNGV. This CDR3 contains 15 residues. Here the CDR3 DNA reads TGTGCCAGCAGCTTAGAGGTAGCGGGAGCGGCTGAGCAGTTCTTC. This sequence encodes CASSLEVAGAAEQFF.

This clonotype has a handful of counts. The rearrangement uses TRBV15 and TRBJ2-3, with 10 bases matching TRBD2. The germline V gene has CDR1 LNHNV and CDR2 YYDKDF (reference sequence). The ends lost 0 bases at V and 3 bases at J; junction bases unmatched: 9. This CDR3 is built from 18 residues. CDR3 sequence: CATSREDSGRVGTDTQYF. The CDR3 coding sequence is TGTGCCACCAGCAGAGAAGACAGCGGGAGGGTAGGGACAGATACGCAGTATTTT.

The V call is TRBV18, the J call TRBJ2-7, with D tentatively TRBD1 (6 bases). The V end was cut by 4 bases, the J end by 6 bases, with 13 bases between. Per germline, CDR1 KGHSH and CDR2 LQKENI. This CDR3 spans 13 amino acids. The CDR3 loop is CASSQKQGPEQYF. The CDR3 nucleotides read TGTGCCAGCTCACAGAAACAGGGTCCCGAGCAGTACTTC. Complete variable domain (other parts from reference TRBV18 and TRBJ2-7): NAGVMQNPRHLVRRRGQEARLRCSPMKGHSHVYWYRQLPEEGLKFMVYLQKENIIDESGMPKERFSAEFPKEGPSILRIQQVVRGDSAAYFCASSQKQGPEQYFGPGTRLTVT.

V is TRBV15 and J is TRBJ2-1; D is unclear. This CDR3 has 16 residues. The germline V gene encodes CDR1 LNHNV and CDR2 YYDKDF (reference sequence). The V and J ends lost 1 base and 2 bases respectively, with 12 bases between them. The CDR3 DNA sequence: TGTGCCACCAGCAGAGCGGCGATCCCCCCCTACAATGAGCAGTTCTTC. This sequence encodes CATSRAAIPPYNEQFF.

The genes are TRBV27 and TRBJ2-4; the D is unclear. This CDR3 has 14 residues. V lost 4 bases and J 0 bases, leaving 7 bases between the germline ends. CDR1 is MNHEY, CDR2 SMNVEV, per germline (reference sequence). CDR3 region: CASSSWIAKNIQYF. CDR3 DNA: TGTGCCAGCAGTTCATGGATAGCCAAAAACATTCAGTACTTC.

In its sample, this clonotype was seen many times. The chain couples TRBV5-1 to TRBJ2-5, with TRBD1 identical over 7 bases. Trimming took 0 bases from V and 0 from J; bases not matched to a gene: 2. In germline, CDR1 is SGHRS, CDR2 YFSETQ. The CDR3 covers 15 residues. Here the CDR3 DNA reads TGCGCCAGCAGCTTGGCCGGGACAGACCAAGAGACCCAGTACTTC. Its protein is CASSLAGTDQETQYF.